One sample yielded the 15 T cell receptor beta chains listed below, sequenced in a study of shared clonotypes between healthy human individuals. Clones were sequenced by immunoSEQ multiplex PCR, and TCRdb holds only the in-frame ones, with some missing. The top ten clones hold around 1.6% of a sample with roughly 640,000 clones, around 74% of them seen once. The sequencing sample was made of memory CD4+ T cells sorted from blood. Subset denoted: CD45RA-negative fraction. These receptors came from a woman aged 30 to 39 in good health.

This clone has more than one count but fewer than ten. The sample contains more than one DNA sequence encoding this CDR3. The V gene is TRBV18, the J gene TRBJ1-4; 7 nucleotides agree with TRBD1. Germline V lookup: CDR1 KGHSH, CDR2 LQKENI. The CDR3 is 15 residues long. V lost 1 base to trimming and J lost 3 bases; unmatched junction nucleotides: 2. For the CDR3, the DNA is TGTGCCAGCTCACCACAGGGGACAGCTAATGAAAAACTGTTTTTT. Encoded protein: CASSPQGTANEKLFF.

The V and J genes are TRBV5-4 and TRBJ1-4; 8 bases match TRBD1. Per germline, CDR1 SGHNT and CDR2 YYREEE (reference sequence). The CDR3 totals 15 residues. The V and J ends lost 4 bases and 8 bases, in that order; junction bases with no gene match: 10. The CDR3 sequence is CASSTPGTGHEKLFF. The CDR3, as DNA: TGTGCCAGCAGCACGCCTGGGACAGGACACGAAAAACTGTTTTTT.

This clone was counted only a few times. The genes are TRBV7-2 and TRBJ2-3, with 10 bases that match TRBD2. Per the germline V gene, CDR1 is SGHTA and CDR2 is FQGNSA. This CDR3 has 17 residues. The V gene end was trimmed by 1 base and the J gene end by 4 bases; junction bases not matched to a gene: 8. The CDR3 bases are TGTGCCAGCAGCTTAGGTGTAGGGCTAGCGGGGGCAGATACGCAGTATTTT. Translation gives CASSLGVGLAGADTQYF.

The chain is built from TRBV5-1 and TRBJ2-1; possibly TRBD1 for D (6 bases). V was cut by 4 bases and J by 5 bases, with 10 bases left in between. CDR3 length: 13 amino acids. Germline CDR1 and CDR2: SGHRS and YFSETQ. CDR3 amino acids: CASSRQVNNEQFF. CDR3 in DNA: TGCGCCAGCAGCCGACAGGTAAACAATGAGCAGTTCTTC.

V gene TRBV19 combines with J gene TRBJ2-5, with a tentative D call TRBD2 (5 bases). Looked up from germline, CDR1 is LNHDA and CDR2 is SQIVND (reference sequence). Between the trimmed V and J ends, which lost 4 bases and 1 base, there was a span of 13 bases. The CDR3 is made up of 15 amino acids. The CDR3 protein is CASSNVEAAQETQYF. The CDR3 DNA reads TGTGCCAGTAGTAATGTGGAAGCGGCCCAAGAGACCCAGTACTTC.

The chain is built from TRBV28 and TRBJ1-2, with 7 bases aligning to TRBD1. There are 12 residues in the CDR3. V lost 8 bases and J lost 5; bases outside the gene matches: 5. In germline, CDR1 is MDHEN, CDR2 SYDVKM. The CDR3 DNA reads as TGTGCCAGCCAGGGGGTTGGGTATGGCTACACCTTC. This sequence encodes CASQGVGYGYTF.

V and J are TRBV7-9 and TRBJ2-2, with D tentatively TRBD1 (6 bases). CDR1 is SEHNR, CDR2 FQNEAQ, per germline (reference sequence). The CDR3 has 15 amino acids. Trimming cost V 5 bases and J 4 bases, with 14 bases left between them. This CDR3 is CASSERRQATGELFF. The CDR3 DNA reads as TGTGCCAGCAGCGAGAGAAGACAGGCCACCGGGGAGCTGTTTTTT. Filled out from reference TRBV7-9 and TRBJ2-2, the complete variable domain reads DTGVSQNPRHKITKRGQNVTFRCDPISEHNRLYWYRQTLGQGPEFLTYFQNEAQLEKSRLLSDRFSAERPKGSFSTLEIQRTEQGDSAMYLCASSERRQATGELFFGEGSRLTVL.

This clone was detected once. The CDR3 region is CASRRPGLTYGYTF. The CDR3, as DNA: TGTGCCAGCAGGCGACCGGGACTTACCTATGGCTACACCTTC. The rearrangement uses TRBV28 and TRBJ1-2; tentatively, D is TRBD1 (5 bases). CDR1 and CDR2 (germline): MDHEN, SYDVKM. The CDR3 is 14 residues long. The V and J ends lost 6 bases and 4 bases respectively, with 15 bases between them.

This chain joins TRBV4-1 and TRBJ1-1; D is ambiguous. This CDR3 contains 14 residues. Germline-derived CDR1 and CDR2 are MGHRA and YSYEKL. The ends were cut back, 3 bases at V and 1 base at J, with 9 bases in the middle. The CDR3 nucleotides are TGCGCCAGCAGCCAGTCCCCCCAGAACACTGAAGCTTTCTTT. The encoded protein is CASSQSPQNTEAFF.

The chain combines TRBV5-1 with TRBJ2-5, with 14 positions matching TRBD2. Germline V gene sequence: CDR1 SGHRS, CDR2 YFSETQ. This CDR3 is built from 16 residues. J was trimmed by 0 bases and V by 4 bases; bases with no gene match: 2. The CDR3 here is CASSPTSGGDQETQYF. Written as DNA, the CDR3 is TGCGCCAGCAGCCCGACTAGCGGGGGGGACCAAGAGACCCAGTACTTC. The full variable domain, its missing parts supplied by reference TRBV5-1 and TRBJ2-5, is KAGVTQTPRYLIKTRGQQVTLSCSPISGHRSVSWYQQTPGQGLQFLFEYFSETQRNKGNFPGRFSGRQFSNSRSEMNVSTLELGDSALYLCASSPTSGGDQETQYFGPGTRLLVL.

The J gene is TRBJ2-1, the V gene TRBV11-1, with 8 bases that match TRBD2. V dropped 5 bases and J dropped 11; count of bases not matched to a gene: 5. Germline V lookup: CDR1 SGHAT, CDR2 FQDESV (reference sequence). The CDR3 is 12 amino acids. The CDR3, as DNA: TGTGCCAGCAGCAGTAGCGGGGAGCAGCAGTTCTTC. This translates into CASSSSGEQQFF. The full variable domain, with the rest looked up from reference TRBV11-1 and TRBJ2-1, is EAEVAQSPRYKITEKSQAVAFWCDPISGHATLYWYRQILGQGPELLVQFQDESVVDDSQLPKDRFSAERLKGVDSTLKIQPAELGDSAMYLCASSSSGEQQFFGPGTRLTVL.

V usage is TRBV7-9 and J usage is TRBJ2-5; 15 bases align to TRBD2. The CDR3 sequence is 16 residues long. V dropped 5 bases and J dropped 5; count of bases not matched to a gene: 6. Germline-derived CDR1 and CDR2 are SEHNR and FQNEAQ (reference sequence). CDR3 amino acids: CASSIGLAGGGETQYF. CDR3 DNA sequence: TGTGCCAGCAGCATCGGACTAGCGGGAGGGGGGGAGACCCAGTACTTC.

This clone occurred a few times. J is TRBJ2-7 and V is TRBV25-1; D call uncertain. This CDR3 spans 13 amino acids. Germline V gene data show CDR1 as MGHDK and CDR2 as SYGVNS. Trimming stripped 4 bases from V and 2 bases from J, with 9 bases between. The CDR3 here is CASSGQGPYEQYF. DNA of the CDR3: TGTGCCAGCAGTGGCCAAGGGCCCTACGAGCAGTACTTC.

Regarding this clone: The same CDR3 can be traced to other DNA sequences in this sample. This sequence joins TRBV6-5 and TRBJ1-1; possibly TRBD1 for D (6 bases). The CDR3 contains 13 residues. V was clipped by 6 bases and J by 1 base, with 9 bases between them. Per germline, CDR1 MNHEY and CDR2 SVGAGI. This CDR3 reads CASSQTGNTEAFF. CDR3 DNA sequence: TGTGCCAGCAGCCAGACAGGGAACACTGAAGCTTTCTTT.

Written as DNA, the CDR3 is TGTGCCAGCAGTGAAATAGACAGGGTAGAAGGCTACACCTTC. Encoded protein: CASSEIDRVEGYTF. This chain connects TRBV2 to TRBJ1-2; TRBD1 matches 7 bases. CDR1 and CDR2 from the germline V gene are SNHLY and FYNNEI. The CDR3 runs 14 residues. Trimming at V came to 2 bases and at J to 8 bases, leaving 8 bases not matched to a gene.